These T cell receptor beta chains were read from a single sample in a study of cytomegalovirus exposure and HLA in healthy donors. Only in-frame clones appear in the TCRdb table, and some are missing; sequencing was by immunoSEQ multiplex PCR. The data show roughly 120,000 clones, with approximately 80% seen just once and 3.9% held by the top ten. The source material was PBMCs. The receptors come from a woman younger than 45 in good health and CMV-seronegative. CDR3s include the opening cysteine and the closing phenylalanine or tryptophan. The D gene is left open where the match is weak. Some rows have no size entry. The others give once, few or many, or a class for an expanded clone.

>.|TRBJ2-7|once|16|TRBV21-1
CASSKVPAPGSYEQYF
TGTGCCAGCAGCAAAGTCCCCGCTCCGGGGAGCTACGAGCAGTACTTC
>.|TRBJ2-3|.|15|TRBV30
CAWSPGLGGTDTQYF
TGTGCCTGGTCGCCGGGCCTCGGGGGAACAGATACGCAGTATTTT
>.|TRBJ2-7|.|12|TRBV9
CASSGASGEQYF
TGTGCCAGCAGCGGAGCTTCAGGGGAGCAGTACTTC
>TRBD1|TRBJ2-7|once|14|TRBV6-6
CASRLGQGDYEQYF
TGTGCCAGCAGGCTAGGGCAGGGGGACTACGAGCAGTACTTC
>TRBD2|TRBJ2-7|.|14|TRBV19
CASSTSGRAWEQYF
TGTGCCTCTTCAACTAGCGGGAGGGCCTGGGAGCAGTACTTC
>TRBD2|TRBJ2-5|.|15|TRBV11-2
CASSFSSGSGETQYF
TGTGCCAGCAGCTTTAGTAGCGGGAGTGGAGAGACCCAGTACTTC
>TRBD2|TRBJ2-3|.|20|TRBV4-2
CASSPIAGQGTSGSKDTQYF
TGTGCCAGCAGCCCGATTGCGGGACAGGGGACTAGCGGGAGTAAGGATACGCAGTATTTT
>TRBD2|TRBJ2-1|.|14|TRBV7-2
CASSPGGGYNEQFF
TGTGCCAGCAGCCCGGGAGGCGGTTACAATGAGCAGTTCTTC
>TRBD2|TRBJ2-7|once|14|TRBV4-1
CASSLQRELNEQYF
TGCGCCAGCAGCCTCCAGCGGGAGCTGAACGAGCAGTACTTC
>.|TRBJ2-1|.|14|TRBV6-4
CASSQRQGSNEQFF
TGTGCCAGCAGTCAGAGGCAGGGGAGCAATGAGCAGTTCTTC
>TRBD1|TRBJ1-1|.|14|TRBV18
CASSPPGDRGTAFF
TGTGCCAGCTCACCGCCGGGGGACAGGGGGACAGCTTTCTTT
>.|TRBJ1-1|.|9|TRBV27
CASIIEAFF
TGTGCCAGCATTATTGAAGCTTTCTTT
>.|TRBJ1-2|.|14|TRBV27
CASRTGGSGYGYTF
TGTGCCAGCCGAACGGGAGGGTCCGGCTATGGCTACACCTTC
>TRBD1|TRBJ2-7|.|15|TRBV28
CASSPGQGSSYEQYF
TGTGCCAGCAGCCCGGGACAGGGTAGTTCCTACGAGCAGTACTTC
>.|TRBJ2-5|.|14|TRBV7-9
CASSLGAGSQTQYF
TGTGCCAGCAGCTTAGGCGCGGGTTCTCAGACCCAGTACTTC
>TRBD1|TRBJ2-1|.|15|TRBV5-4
CASSLTEGGNNQQFF
TGTGCCAGCAGCCTGACAGAAGGGGGCAACAATCAGCAGTTCTTC
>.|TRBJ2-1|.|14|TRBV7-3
CASSLAETYNEQFF
TGTGCCAGCAGCTTAGCGGAAACTTACAATGAGCAGTTCTTC
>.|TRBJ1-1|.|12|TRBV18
CASSPTPGAAFF
TGTGCCAGCTCACCAACCCCAGGGGCTGCTTTCTTT
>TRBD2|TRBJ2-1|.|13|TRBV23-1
CASSPAGEREQFF
TGCGCCAGCAGTCCCGCGGGAGAGCGTGAGCAGTTCTTC
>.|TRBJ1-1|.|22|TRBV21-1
CASSKVSLIEQIGEDMNTEAFF
TGTGCCAGCAGCAAAGTGAGTTTAATCGAACAGATAGGGGAAGACATGAACACTGAAGCTTTCTTT
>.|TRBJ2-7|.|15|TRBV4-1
CASSPPDRLSYEQYF
TGCGCCAGCAGCCCCCCGGACAGACTCTCCTACGAGCAGTACTTC
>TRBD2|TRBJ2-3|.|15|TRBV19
CASSISAGVIDTQYF
TGTGCCAGTAGTATATCAGCGGGAGTAATAGATACGCAGTATTTT
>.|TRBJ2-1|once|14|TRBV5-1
CASSLTEPHNEQFF
TGCGCCAGCAGCTTAACGGAGCCCCACAATGAGCAGTTCTTC
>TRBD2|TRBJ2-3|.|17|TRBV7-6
CASSLTGAGGLADTQYF
TGTGCCAGCAGCTTAACGGGAGCGGGAGGGTTAGCAGATACGCAGTATTTT
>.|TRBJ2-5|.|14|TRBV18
CASSPGAVQETQYF
TGTGCCAGCTCACCTGGGGCGGTACAAGAGACCCAGTACTTC
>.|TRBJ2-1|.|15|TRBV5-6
CASSLEPIVNNEQFF
TGTGCCAGCAGCTTGGAACCGATAGTAAACAATGAGCAGTTCTTC
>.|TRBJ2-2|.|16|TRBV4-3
CASSSHLQGNTGELFF
TGCGCCAGCAGCTCCCACCTCCAGGGGAACACCGGGGAGCTGTTTTTT
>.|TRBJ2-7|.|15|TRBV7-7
CASSLSGAPGDEQYF
TGTGCTAGCAGCTTAAGTGGGGCCCCAGGAGACGAGCAGTACTTC
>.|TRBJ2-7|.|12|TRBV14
CASSQGGQQQYF
TGTGCCAGCAGCCAAGGAGGCCAGCAGCAGTACTTC
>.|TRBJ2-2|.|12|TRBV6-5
CASSEATGELFF
TGTGCCAGCAGCGAGGCCACCGGGGAGCTGTTTTTT
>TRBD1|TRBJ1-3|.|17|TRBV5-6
CASSAGTGRISGNTIYF
TGTGCCAGCAGCGCGGGGACAGGGCGGATCTCTGGAAACACCATATATTTT
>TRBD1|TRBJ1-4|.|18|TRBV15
CATSREGQGFITNEKLFF
TGTGCCACCAGCAGAGAGGGACAGGGTTTCATAACTAATGAAAAACTGTTTTTT
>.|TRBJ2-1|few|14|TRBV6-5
CASSYSNGGNEQFF
TGTGCCAGCAGTTACTCGAATGGAGGGAATGAGCAGTTCTTC